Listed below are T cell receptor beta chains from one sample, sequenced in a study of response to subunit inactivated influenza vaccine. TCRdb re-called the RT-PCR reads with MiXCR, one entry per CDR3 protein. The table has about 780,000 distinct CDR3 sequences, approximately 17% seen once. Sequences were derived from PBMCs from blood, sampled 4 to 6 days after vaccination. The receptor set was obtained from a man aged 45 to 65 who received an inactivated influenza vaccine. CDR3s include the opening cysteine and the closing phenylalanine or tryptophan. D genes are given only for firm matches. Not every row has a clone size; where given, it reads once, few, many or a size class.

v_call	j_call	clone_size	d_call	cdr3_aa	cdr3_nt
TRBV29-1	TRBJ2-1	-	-	CSVESYYNEQFF	TGCAGCGTTGAATCTTACTACAATGAGCAGTTCTTC
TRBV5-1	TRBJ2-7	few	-	CASSFDTYEQYF	TGCGCCAGCAGCTTCGACACCTACGAGCAGTACTTC
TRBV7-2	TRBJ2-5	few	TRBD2	CASSLGGGDQETQYF	TGTGCCAGCAGCTTAGGCGGGGGAGACCAAGAGACCCAGTACTTC
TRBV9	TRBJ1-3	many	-	CASSESGLSGNTIYF	TGTGCCAGCAGCGAGAGTGGGTTATCTGGAAACACCATATATTTT
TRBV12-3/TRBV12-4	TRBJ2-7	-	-	CASSKTGLTYEQYF	TGTGCCAGCAGCAAGACGGGACTTACCTACGAGCAGTACTTC
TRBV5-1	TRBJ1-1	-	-	CASSRLRPANTEAFF	TGCGCCAGCAGCCGACTGCGACCGGCGAACACTGAAGCTTTCTTT
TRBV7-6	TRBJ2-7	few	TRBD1	CASSLVSGTGGYEQYF	TGTGCCAGCAGCTTGGTATCTGGGACAGGGGGTTACGAGCAGTACTTC
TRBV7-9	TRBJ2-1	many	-	CASSLASWALGSNEQFF	TGTGCCAGCAGCTTAGCTAGCTGGGCGTTAGGGAGCAATGAGCAGTTCTTC
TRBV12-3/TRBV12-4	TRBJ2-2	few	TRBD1	CASSLDRGQAGELFF	TGTGCCAGCAGTTTAGACAGGGGGCAAGCCGGGGAGCTGTTTTTT
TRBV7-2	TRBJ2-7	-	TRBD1	CASSFTVGQAYEQYF	TGTGCCAGCAGCTTCACGGTAGGACAGGCCTACGAGCAGTACTTC
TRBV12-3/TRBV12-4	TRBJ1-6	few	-	CASSLTRSVYNSPLHF	TGTGCCAGCAGTCTCACAAGGTCGGTCTATAATTCACCCCTCCACTTT
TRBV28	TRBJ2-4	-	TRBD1	CASSPRGWTGPKNIQYF	TGTGCCAGCAGTCCCCGGGGCTGGACAGGGCCAAAAAACATTCAGTACTTC
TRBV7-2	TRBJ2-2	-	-	CASSLAGGINTGELFF	TGTGCCAGCAGCTTAGCTGGGGGCATCAACACCGGGGAGCTGTTTTTT
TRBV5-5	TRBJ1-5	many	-	CASSLDRLGPFQPQHF	TGTGCCAGCAGCCTCGACAGGTTGGGTCCGTTTCAGCCCCAGCATTTT
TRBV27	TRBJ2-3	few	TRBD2	CASSSLLAGGYDTQYF	TGTGCCAGCAGTTCCCTACTAGCGGGGGGTTATGATACGCAGTATTTT
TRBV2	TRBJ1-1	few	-	CASSSSQTNTEAFF	TGTGCCAGCAGCAGCTCCCAGACGAACACTGAAGCTTTCTTT
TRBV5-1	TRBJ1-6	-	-	CASSFEGRNSPLHF	TGCGCCAGCAGCTTCGAGGGGCGGAATTCACCCCTCCACTTT
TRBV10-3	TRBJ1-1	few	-	CAITRGADTEAFF	TGTGCCATCACCCGGGGGGCGGACACTGAAGCTTTCTTT
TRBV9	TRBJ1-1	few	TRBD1	CASSVGTGNTEAFF	TGTGCCAGCAGCGTTGGGACAGGGAACACTGAAGCTTTCTTT
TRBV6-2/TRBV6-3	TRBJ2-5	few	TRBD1	CASSRTGGSETQYF	TGTGCCAGCAGCCGTACAGGGGGAAGCGAGACCCAGTACTTC
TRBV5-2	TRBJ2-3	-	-	CAMGPGDITDTQYF	TGTGCCATGGGCCCCGGGGACATCACAGATACGCAGTATTTT
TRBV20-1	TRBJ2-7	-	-	CSASWTYEQYF	TGCAGTGCTAGTTGGACCTACGAGCAGTACTTC
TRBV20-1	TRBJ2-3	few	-	CSVDRGPDPDTQYF	TGCAGTGTTGATCGGGGCCCAGACCCAGATACGCAGTATTTT
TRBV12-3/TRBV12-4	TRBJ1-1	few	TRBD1	CASSLRGGVNTEAFF	TGTGCCAGCAGTTTACGAGGGGGCGTGAACACTGAAGCTTTCTTT
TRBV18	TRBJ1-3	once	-	CASSRPQGSGNTIYF	TGTGCCAGCTCAAGACCGCAGGGCTCTGGAAACACCATATATTTT
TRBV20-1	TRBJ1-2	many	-	CSARALANYGYTF	TGCAGTGCTAGGGCCCTGGCTAACTATGGCTACACCTTC
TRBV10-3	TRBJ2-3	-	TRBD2	CAISGYAGGRTDTQYF	TGTGCCATCAGTGGCTACGCGGGGGGGCGCACAGATACGCAGTATTTT
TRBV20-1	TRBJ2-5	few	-	CSARVLGGQAQYF	TGCAGTGCTAGAGTTCTTGGGGGGCAGGCCCAGTACTTC
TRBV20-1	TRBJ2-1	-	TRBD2	CSASASGKGEQFF	TGCAGTGCTAGCGCTAGCGGGAAGGGTGAGCAGTTCTTC
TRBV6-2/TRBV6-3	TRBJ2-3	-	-	CASSYERLDTQYF	TGTGCCAGCAGTTACGAACGTCTCGACACGCAGTATTTT
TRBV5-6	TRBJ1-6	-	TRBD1	CASSLGGAGGSPLHF	TGTGCCAGCAGCTTAGGAGGCGCAGGGGGTTCACCCCTCCACTTT
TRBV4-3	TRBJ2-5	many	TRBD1	CASSPQWDRGPETQYF	TGCGCCAGCAGCCCTCAGTGGGACAGGGGGCCGGAGACCCAGTACTTC
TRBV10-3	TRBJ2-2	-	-	CAISESLINTGELFF	TGTGCCATCAGTGAGTCGTTGATAAACACCGGGGAGCTGTTTTTT
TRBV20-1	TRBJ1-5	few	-	CSARQIYSNQPQHF	TGCAGTGCTAGACAGATCTATAGCAATCAGCCCCAGCATTTT
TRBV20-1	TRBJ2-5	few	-	CSASREFRETQYF	TGCAGTGCTAGTCGGGAGTTTAGGGAGACCCAGTACTTC